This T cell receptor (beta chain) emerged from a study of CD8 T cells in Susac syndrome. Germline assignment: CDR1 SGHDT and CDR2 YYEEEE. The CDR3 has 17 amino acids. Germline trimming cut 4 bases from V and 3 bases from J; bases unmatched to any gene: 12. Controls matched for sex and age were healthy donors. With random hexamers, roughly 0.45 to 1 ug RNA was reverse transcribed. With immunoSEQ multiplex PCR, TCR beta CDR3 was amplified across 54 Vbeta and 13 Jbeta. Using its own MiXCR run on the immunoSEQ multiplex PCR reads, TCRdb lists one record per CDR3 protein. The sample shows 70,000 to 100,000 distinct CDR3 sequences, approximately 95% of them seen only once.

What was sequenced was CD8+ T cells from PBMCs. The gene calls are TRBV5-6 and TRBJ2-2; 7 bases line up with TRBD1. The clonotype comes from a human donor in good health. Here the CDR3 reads CASSLIPDRVDTGELFF. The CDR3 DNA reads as TGTGCCAGCAGCCTGATTCCCGACAGGGTTGACACCGGGGAGCTGTTTTTT.